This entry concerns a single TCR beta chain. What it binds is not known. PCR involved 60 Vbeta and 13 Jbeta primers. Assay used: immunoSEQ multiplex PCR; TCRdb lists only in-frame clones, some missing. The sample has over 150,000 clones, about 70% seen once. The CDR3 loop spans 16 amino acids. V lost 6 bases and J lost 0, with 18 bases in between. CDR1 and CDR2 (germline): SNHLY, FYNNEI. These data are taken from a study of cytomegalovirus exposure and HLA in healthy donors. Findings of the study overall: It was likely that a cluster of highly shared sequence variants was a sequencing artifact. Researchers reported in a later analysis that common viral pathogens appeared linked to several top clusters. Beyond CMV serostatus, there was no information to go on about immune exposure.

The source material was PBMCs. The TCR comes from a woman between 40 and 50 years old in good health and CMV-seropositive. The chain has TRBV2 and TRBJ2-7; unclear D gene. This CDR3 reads CASSAPTDKYSYEQYF. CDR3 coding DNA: TGTGCCAGCAGCGCCCCTACTGACAAGTACTCCTACGAGCAGTACTTC. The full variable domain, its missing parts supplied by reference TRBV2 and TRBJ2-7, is EPEVTQTPSHQVTQMGQEVILRCVPISNHLYFYWYRQILGQKVEFLVSFYNNEISEKSEIFDDQFSVERPDGSNFTLKIRSTKLEDSAMYFCASSAPTDKYSYEQYFGPGTRLTVT.